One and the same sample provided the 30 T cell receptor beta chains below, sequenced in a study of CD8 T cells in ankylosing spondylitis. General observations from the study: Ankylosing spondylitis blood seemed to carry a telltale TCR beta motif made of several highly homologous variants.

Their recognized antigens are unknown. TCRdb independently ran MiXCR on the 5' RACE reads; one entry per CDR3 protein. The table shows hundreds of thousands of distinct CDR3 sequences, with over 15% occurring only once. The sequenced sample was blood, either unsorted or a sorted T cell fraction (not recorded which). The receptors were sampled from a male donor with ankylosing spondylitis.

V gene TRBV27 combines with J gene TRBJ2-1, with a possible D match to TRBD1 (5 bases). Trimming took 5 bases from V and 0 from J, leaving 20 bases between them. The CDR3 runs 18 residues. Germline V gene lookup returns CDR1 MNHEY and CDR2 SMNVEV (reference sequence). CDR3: CASSLNPLGVSSYNEQFF. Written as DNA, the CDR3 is TGTGCCAGCAGTCTAAACCCTCTAGGGGTTAGCTCCTACAATGAGCAGTTCTTC.

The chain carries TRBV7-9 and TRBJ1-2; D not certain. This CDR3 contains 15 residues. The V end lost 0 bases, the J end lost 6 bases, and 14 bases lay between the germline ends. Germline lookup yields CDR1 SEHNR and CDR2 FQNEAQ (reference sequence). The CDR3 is CASSLANLIHDGYTF. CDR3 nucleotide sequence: TGTGCCAGCAGCTTAGCAAATCTAATCCACGATGGCTACACCTTC.

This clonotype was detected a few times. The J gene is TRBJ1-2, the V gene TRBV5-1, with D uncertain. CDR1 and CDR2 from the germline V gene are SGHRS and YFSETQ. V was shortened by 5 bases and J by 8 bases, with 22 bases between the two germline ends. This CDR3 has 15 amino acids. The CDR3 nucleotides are TGCGCCAGCAGTCCTACCTCAACCGGCCCATGGGGCTACACCTTC. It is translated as CASSPTSTGPWGYTF.

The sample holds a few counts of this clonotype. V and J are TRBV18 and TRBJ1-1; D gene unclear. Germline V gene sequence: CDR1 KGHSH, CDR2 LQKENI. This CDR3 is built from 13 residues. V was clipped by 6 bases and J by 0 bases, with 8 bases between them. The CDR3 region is CASSPSMNTEAFF. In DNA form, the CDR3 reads TGTGCCAGCTCTCCCTCTATGAACACTGAAGCTTTCTTT.

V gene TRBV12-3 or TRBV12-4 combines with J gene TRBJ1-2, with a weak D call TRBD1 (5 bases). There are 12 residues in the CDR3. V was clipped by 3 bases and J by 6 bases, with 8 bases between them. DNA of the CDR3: TGTGCCAGCAGTTTTCTCAGGGATGGCTACACCTTC. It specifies CASSFLRDGYTF.

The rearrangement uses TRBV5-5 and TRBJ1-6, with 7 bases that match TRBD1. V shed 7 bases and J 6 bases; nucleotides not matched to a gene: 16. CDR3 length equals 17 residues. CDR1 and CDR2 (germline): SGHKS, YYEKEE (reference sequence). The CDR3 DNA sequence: TGTGCCAGCTCCGCCCACACCTTCGGACAGGCTAATTCACCCCTCCACTTT. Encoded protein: CASSAHTFGQANSPLHF.

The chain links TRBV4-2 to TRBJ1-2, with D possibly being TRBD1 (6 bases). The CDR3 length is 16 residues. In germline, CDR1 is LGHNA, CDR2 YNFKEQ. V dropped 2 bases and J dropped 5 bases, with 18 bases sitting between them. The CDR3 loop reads CASSQTYGQFGYGYTF. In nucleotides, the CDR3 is TGTGCCAGCAGCCAAACATATGGACAGTTCGGGTATGGCTACACCTTC.

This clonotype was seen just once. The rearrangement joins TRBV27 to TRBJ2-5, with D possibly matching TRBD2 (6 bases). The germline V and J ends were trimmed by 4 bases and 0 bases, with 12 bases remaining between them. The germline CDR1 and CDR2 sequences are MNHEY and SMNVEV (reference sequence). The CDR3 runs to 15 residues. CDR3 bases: TGTGCCAGCAGTTGGGCGGGGCGGTACCAAGAGACCCAGTACTTC. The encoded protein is CASSWAGRYQETQYF.

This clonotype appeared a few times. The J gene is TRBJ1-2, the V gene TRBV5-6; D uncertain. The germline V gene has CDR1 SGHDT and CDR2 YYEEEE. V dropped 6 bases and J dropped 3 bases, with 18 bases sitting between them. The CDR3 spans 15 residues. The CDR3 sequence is CASTRHGSYDYGYTF. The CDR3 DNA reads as TGTGCCAGCACCCGCCATGGTTCTTACGACTATGGCTACACCTTC.

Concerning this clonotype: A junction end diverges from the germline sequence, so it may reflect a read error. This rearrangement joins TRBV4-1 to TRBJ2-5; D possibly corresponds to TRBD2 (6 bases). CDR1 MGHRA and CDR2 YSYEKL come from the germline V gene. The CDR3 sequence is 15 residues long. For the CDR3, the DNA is TGCGCCAGCAGCCAAGATAATGGACCGGGAGAGTCCCAGTACTTC. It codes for CASSQDNGPGESQYF.

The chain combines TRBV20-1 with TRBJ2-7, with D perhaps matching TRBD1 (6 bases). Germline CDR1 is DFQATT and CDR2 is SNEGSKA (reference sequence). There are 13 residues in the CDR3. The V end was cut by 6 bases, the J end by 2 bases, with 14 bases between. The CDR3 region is CSAHLDSPYEQYF. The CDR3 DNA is TGCAGTGCACATTTGGACAGCCCCTACGAGCAGTACTTC.

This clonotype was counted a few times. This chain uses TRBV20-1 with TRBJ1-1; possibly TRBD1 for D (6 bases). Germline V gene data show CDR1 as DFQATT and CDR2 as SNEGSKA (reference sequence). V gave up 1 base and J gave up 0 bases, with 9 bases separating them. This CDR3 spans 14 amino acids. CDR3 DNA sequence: TGCAGTGCTAGAGGGGGGGCAGTGAACACTGAAGCTTTCTTT. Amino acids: CSARGGAVNTEAFF.

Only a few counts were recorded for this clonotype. This CDR3 reads CASSLPLATETQYF. The CDR3 region has the DNA TGTGCCAGCAGTTTACCCCTAGCAACTGAGACCCAGTACTTC. This chain connects TRBV28 to TRBJ2-5; tentative D call: TRBD2 (5 bases). Germline V CDR1 and CDR2: MDHEN, SYDVKM. V was clipped by 2 bases and J by 5 bases, with 12 bases between them. This CDR3 contains 14 residues.

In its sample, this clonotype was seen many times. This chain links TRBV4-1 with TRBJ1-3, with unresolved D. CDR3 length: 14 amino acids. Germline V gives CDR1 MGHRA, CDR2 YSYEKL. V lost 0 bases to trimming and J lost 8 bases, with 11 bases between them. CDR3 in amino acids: CASSQDLGVYTIYF. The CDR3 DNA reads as TGCGCCAGCAGCCAAGATCTTGGGGTTTACACCATATATTTT.

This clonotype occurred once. CDR3 loop: CASSVEVNSYNEQFF. DNA for the CDR3: TGTGCCAGCAGCGTAGAAGTGAATTCCTACAATGAGCAGTTCTTC. The chain has TRBV9 and TRBJ2-1; D not resolved. Germline assignment: CDR1 SGDLS and CDR2 YYNGEE. With 0 bases removed from V and 1 base from J, the gap between germline ends came to 8 bases. The CDR3 totals 15 residues.

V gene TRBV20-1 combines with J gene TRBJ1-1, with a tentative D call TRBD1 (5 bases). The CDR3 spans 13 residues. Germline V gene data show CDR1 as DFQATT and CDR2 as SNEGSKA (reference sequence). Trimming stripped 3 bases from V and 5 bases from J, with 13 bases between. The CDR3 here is CSARQGGRTEAFF. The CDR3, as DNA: TGCAGTGCTAGGCAGGGAGGAAGAACTGAAGCTTTCTTT.

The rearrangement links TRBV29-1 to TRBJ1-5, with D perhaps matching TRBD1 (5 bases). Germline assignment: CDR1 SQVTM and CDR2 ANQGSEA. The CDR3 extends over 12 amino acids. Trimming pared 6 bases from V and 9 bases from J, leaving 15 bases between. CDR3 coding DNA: TGCAGCGTAGGGGACCTTTCGGGGCCCCAGCATTTT. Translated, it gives CSVGDLSGPQHF.

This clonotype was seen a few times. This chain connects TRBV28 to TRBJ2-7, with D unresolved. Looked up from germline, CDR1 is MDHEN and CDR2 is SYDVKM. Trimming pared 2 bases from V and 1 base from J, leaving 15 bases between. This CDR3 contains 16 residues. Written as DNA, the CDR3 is TGTGCCAGCAGTTTAACCCTCCGAGAACTTTCCTACGAGCAGTACTTC. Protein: CASSLTLRELSYEQYF.

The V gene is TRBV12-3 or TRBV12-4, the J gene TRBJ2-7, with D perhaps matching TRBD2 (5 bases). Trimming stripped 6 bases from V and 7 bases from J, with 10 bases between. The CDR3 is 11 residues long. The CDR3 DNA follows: TGTGCCAGCAGATCATCGGGGGAGCAGTACTTC. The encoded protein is CASRSSGEQYF.

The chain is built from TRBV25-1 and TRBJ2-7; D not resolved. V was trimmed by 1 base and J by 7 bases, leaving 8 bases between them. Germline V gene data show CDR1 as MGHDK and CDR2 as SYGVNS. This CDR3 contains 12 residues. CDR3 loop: CASSESVEEQYF. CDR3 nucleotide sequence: TGTGCCAGCAGTGAATCAGTGGAGGAGCAGTACTTC.

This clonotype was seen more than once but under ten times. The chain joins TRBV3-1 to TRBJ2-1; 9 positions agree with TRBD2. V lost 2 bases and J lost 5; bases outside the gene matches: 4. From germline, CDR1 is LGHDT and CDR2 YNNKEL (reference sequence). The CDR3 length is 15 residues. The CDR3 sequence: CASSQRGRANNEQFF. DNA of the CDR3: TGTGCCAGCAGCCAACGCGGGAGGGCTAACAATGAGCAGTTCTTC.

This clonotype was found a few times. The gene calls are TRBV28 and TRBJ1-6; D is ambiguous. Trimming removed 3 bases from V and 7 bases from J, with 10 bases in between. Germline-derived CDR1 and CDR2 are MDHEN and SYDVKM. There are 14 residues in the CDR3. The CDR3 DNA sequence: TGTGCCAGCAGTTTTCCTGGATTAAATTCACCCCTCCACTTT. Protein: CASSFPGLNSPLHF.

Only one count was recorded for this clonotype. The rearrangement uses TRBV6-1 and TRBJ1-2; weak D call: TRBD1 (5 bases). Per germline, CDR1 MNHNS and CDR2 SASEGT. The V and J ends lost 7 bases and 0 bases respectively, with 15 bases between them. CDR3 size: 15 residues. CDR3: CASNGGDGANYGYTF. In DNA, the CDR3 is TGTGCCAGCAACGGGGGGGACGGAGCTAACTATGGCTACACCTTC.

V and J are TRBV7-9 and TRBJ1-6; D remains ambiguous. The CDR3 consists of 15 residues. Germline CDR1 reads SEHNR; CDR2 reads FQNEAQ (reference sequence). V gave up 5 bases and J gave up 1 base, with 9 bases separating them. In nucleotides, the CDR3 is TGTGCCAGCAGCCCGATTGGGTCCTATAATTCACCCCTCCACTTT. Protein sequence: CASSPIGSYNSPLHF.

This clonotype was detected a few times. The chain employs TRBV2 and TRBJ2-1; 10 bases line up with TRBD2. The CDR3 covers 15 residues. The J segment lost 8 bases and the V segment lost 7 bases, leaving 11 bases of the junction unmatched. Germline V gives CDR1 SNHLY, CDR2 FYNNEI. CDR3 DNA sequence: TGTGCCAGCAACCCCGGGACTAGCGAGTTCGATGAGCAGTTCTTC. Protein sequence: CASNPGTSEFDEQFF.

The CDR3 nucleotides read TGCAGTGCTACAGCGGAGTCCTACGAGCAGTACTTC. Amino acids: CSATAESYEQYF. V gene TRBV20-1 combines with J gene TRBJ2-7, with TRBD2 as a possible D gene (5 bases). V gave up 4 bases and J gave up 1 base, with 8 bases separating them. The CDR3 consists of 12 residues. CDR1 is DFQATT, CDR2 SNEGSKA, per germline (reference sequence).

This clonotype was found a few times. Here the CDR3 DNA reads TGTGCCAGCAGTTTAGGGTTTACCATCACAGATACGCAGTATTTT. Translation gives CASSLGFTITDTQYF. This rearrangement joins TRBV12-3 or TRBV12-4 to TRBJ2-3; D ambiguous. V shed 1 base and J shed 2 bases, with 10 bases lying between them. The CDR3 consists of 15 residues.

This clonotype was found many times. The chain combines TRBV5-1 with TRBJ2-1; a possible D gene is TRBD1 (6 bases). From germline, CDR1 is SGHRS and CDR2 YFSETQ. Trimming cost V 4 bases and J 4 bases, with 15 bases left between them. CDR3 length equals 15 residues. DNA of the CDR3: TGCGCCAGCAGCGTATTAGGACAGTCTTACAATGAGCAGTTCTTC. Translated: CASSVLGQSYNEQFF.

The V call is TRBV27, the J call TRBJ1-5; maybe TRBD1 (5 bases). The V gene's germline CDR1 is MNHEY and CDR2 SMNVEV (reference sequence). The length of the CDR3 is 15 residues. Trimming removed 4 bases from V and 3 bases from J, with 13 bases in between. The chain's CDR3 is CASSSLGGNNQPQHF. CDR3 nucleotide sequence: TGTGCCAGCAGTTCCCTCGGGGGGAACAATCAGCCCCAGCATTTT.

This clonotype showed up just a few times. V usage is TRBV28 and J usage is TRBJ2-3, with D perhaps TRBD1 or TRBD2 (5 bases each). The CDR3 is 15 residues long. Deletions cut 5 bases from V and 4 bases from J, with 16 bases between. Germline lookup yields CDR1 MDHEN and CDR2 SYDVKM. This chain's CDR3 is CASSAEGLGADTQYF. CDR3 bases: TGTGCCAGCAGTGCTGAAGGGTTGGGGGCAGATACGCAGTATTTT.